These 30 T cell receptor beta chains came from one sample sequenced in a study of T cells after yellow fever vaccination. TCRdb re-derived calls from the 5' RACE reads in MiXCR, one entry per CDR3 protein. Of a few hundred thousand distinct CDR3 sequences in the sample, approximately 4% were seen once. The sample in question was PBMCs, obtained 5 days after the yellow fever booster vaccination. Receptor source: a man aged 18 to 30 who received the YFV17D yellow fever vaccine.

This sequence joins TRBV11-2 and TRBJ2-7; the D gene is possibly TRBD1 (6 bases). Germline V lookup: CDR1 SGHAT, CDR2 FQNNGV. Deletions cut 6 bases from V and 2 bases from J, with 11 bases between. CDR3 length equals 13 residues. The CDR3 nucleotides are TGTGCCAGCAGGAAAAACAGGGCCTACGAGCAGTACTTC. Translation gives CASRKNRAYEQYF.

This clonotype turned up a few times. The chain recombines TRBV30 with TRBJ2-1; 10 nucleotides line up with TRBD1. This CDR3 is built from 14 residues. CDR1 is GTSNPN, CDR2 SVGIG, per germline (reference sequence). J lost 6 bases, V lost 2 bases, and 4 bases had no gene match. The DNA for the CDR3 is TGTGCCTGGAGTTGGACAGGGGGGTTCAATGAGCAGTTCTTC. It codes for CAWSWTGGFNEQFF. The full variable domain, rest sourced from reference TRBV30 and TRBJ2-1, is SQTIHQWPATLVQPVGSPLSLECTVEGTSNPNLYWYRQAAGRGLQLLFYSVGIGQISSEVPQNLSASRPQDRQFILSSKKLLLSDSGFYLCAWSWTGGFNEQFFGPGTRLTVL.

The rearrangement links TRBV15 to TRBJ1-2; D might be TRBD1 (6 bases). CDR3 length: 14 amino acids. The V gene's germline CDR1 is LNHNV and CDR2 YYDKDF (reference sequence). The V end was cut by 0 bases, the J end by 5 bases, with 10 bases between. The CDR3 protein is CATSREGRGYGYTF. In DNA, the CDR3 is TGTGCCACCAGCAGAGAGGGCAGGGGATATGGCTACACCTTC.

The chain has TRBV7-2 and TRBJ2-5; D unresolved. The CDR3 totals 13 residues. The germline CDR1 and CDR2 sequences are SGHTA and FQGNSA. Trimming removed 3 bases at V and 3 bases at J, with 8 bases between. The CDR3 is CASSLQREETQYF. DNA for the CDR3: TGTGCCAGCAGCTTGCAGAGAGAAGAGACCCAGTACTTC. Full variable domain (remainder filled in from reference TRBV7-2 and TRBJ2-5): GAGVSQSPSNKVTEKGKDVELRCDPISGHTALYWYRQSLGQGLEFLIYFQGNSAPDKSGLPSDRFSAERTGGSVSTLTIQRTQQEDSAVYLCASSLQREETQYFGPGTRLLVL.

CDR3 DNA: TGCAGCGTTGAAGGCCACACAGATACGCAGTATTTT. Its protein product is CSVEGHTDTQYF. The V and J genes are TRBV29-1 and TRBJ2-3; D remains unclear. Germline CDR1 is SQVTM and CDR2 is ANQGSEA. Trimming removed 1 base from V and 2 bases from J, with 4 bases in between. The CDR3 is made up of 12 amino acids.

This clonotype was counted only a few times. This chain connects TRBV1 to TRBJ2-1; the table names TRBD2, a call not compared with the DNA. TRBV1 is flagged as a pseudogene. This CDR3 contains 13 residues. CDR3 coding DNA: TGCACCAGCAGCCAAGGGGACTTCTTAGTGCGGTTCTTC. Translated, it gives CTSSQGDFLVRFF.

V is TRBV7-9 and J is TRBJ2-3; D remains ambiguous. Per germline, CDR1 SEHNR and CDR2 FQNEAQ (reference sequence). This CDR3 is 13 amino acids long. Trimming pared 5 bases from V and 4 bases from J, leaving 10 bases between. The CDR3 loop is CASSRFSPDTQYF. In DNA, the CDR3 is TGTGCCAGCAGCCGCTTTAGCCCAGATACGCAGTATTTT. The full variable domain, rest sourced from reference TRBV7-9 and TRBJ2-3, is DTGVSQNPRHKITKRGQNVTFRCDPISEHNRLYWYRQTLGQGPEFLTYFQNEAQLEKSRLLSDRFSAERPKGSFSTLEIQRTEQGDSAMYLCASSRFSPDTQYFGPGTRLTVL.

This clonotype occurred a few times. Germline and junction disagree at one end, which may indicate a read error. The chain is built from TRBV11-2 and TRBJ2-4, with 10 bases that match TRBD1. Germline V gene sequence: CDR1 SGHAT, CDR2 FQNNGV. The CDR3 runs to 17 residues. CDR3 in amino acids: CASSSGDRGRPKYIQYF. CDR3 nucleotides: TGTGCCAGCAGCTCGGGCGACAGGGGGCGACCCAAATACATTCAGTACTTC.

This clonotype was counted a few times. J is TRBJ2-5 and V is TRBV6-5; 10 bases are shared with TRBD2. The CDR3 is made up of 14 amino acids. The junction had 10 bases not matched to a gene; V was cut back by 6 bases and J by 9 bases. Germline V gives CDR1 MNHEY, CDR2 SVGAGI. In nucleotides, the CDR3 is TGTGCCAGCAGCGACCGTAGCGGGGGGCTGGCCCAGTACTTC. This encodes CASSDRSGGLAQYF.

The V call is TRBV7-8, the J call TRBJ1-2, with TRBD1 matching 7 bases. The CDR3 has 13 amino acids. Trimming removed 1 base from V and 7 bases from J; junction bases left unmatched: 3. Germline assignment: CDR1 SGHVS and CDR2 FQNEAQ. In nucleotides, the CDR3 is TGTGCCAGCAGCTTAGGAGGGGACAGTGGCTACACCTTC. Translated, it gives CASSLGGDSGYTF.

The chain couples TRBV25-1 to TRBJ2-1; D possibly uses TRBD1 or TRBD2 (6 bases each). From germline, CDR1 is MGHDK and CDR2 SYGVNS. The CDR3 is 16 amino acids. The ends were cut back, 5 bases at V and 5 bases at J, with 19 bases in the middle. This CDR3 reads CASSPIRGPENNEQFF. The DNA of the CDR3 is TGTGCCAGCAGTCCAATCCGGGGGCCGGAAAACAATGAGCAGTTCTTC.

This chain uses TRBV5-5 with TRBJ1-1; D is unclear. Trimming cost V 4 bases and J 3 bases, with 13 bases left between them. Germline V gives CDR1 SGHKS, CDR2 YYEKEE (reference sequence). This CDR3 contains 14 residues. The CDR3 protein is CASSKLSRDTEAFF. In DNA form, the CDR3 reads TGTGCCAGCAGCAAACTTTCTAGGGACACTGAAGCTTTCTTT.

The V gene is TRBV7-9, the J gene TRBJ2-7; D is undetermined. Trimming removed 4 bases at V and 6 bases at J, with 10 bases between. Looked up from germline, CDR1 is SEHNR and CDR2 is FQNEAQ (reference sequence). This CDR3 region has 12 residues. The CDR3: CASSSLTFEQYF. CDR3 in DNA: TGTGCCAGCAGCTCACTAACCTTCGAGCAGTACTTC.

There are many counts of this clonotype. The V gene is TRBV7-2, the J gene TRBJ1-4; D uncertain. V was pared by 5 bases and J by 3 bases, with 10 bases between. This CDR3 is 14 amino acids long. Germline CDR1 is SGHTA and CDR2 is FQGNSA. For the CDR3, the DNA is TGTGCCAGCAGCCCACAGCCGGCTAATGAAAAACTGTTTTTT. It specifies CASSPQPANEKLFF.

This clonotype showed up just a few times. The chain couples TRBV11-2 to TRBJ2-1; a weak D match, TRBD2 (5 bases). Germline lookup yields CDR1 SGHAT and CDR2 FQNNGV. V was clipped by 6 bases and J by 9 bases, with 18 bases between them. This CDR3 region has 14 residues. The CDR3 region has the DNA TGTGCCAGCAGTACCTACGACGGGGTGGTTGAGCAGTTCTTC. Translated: CASSTYDGVVEQFF.

This clonotype has just a few counts. The chain has TRBV29-1 and TRBJ1-2, with D perhaps matching TRBD1 (5 bases). Germline V gives CDR1 SQVTM, CDR2 ANQGSEA. The CDR3 loop spans 15 amino acids. Trimming shortened V by 0 bases and J by 4 bases, and 15 bases separated the two germline ends. Here the CDR3 reads CSVEDLRGPSYGYTF. CDR3 DNA: TGCAGCGTTGAAGATCTTAGGGGCCCGAGCTATGGCTACACCTTC.

This clonotype has just a few counts. V and J are TRBV18 and TRBJ2-6; D remains ambiguous. CDR3 length: 17 residues. The germline V gene encodes CDR1 KGHSH and CDR2 LQKENI. The germline V and J ends were trimmed by 5 bases and 3 bases, with 17 bases remaining between them. Written as DNA, the CDR3 is TGTGCCAGCTCAGATAGGAACCTTCTACTTGGGGCCAACGTCCTGACTTTC. It yields the protein CASSDRNLLLGANVLTF.

This clonotype appeared a few times. The chain is built from TRBV5-4 and TRBJ1-2; the D is unclear. V was clipped by 4 bases and J by 7 bases, with 11 bases between them. CDR3 length: 12 amino acids. Germline CDR1 and CDR2: SGHNT and YYREEE (reference sequence). Written as DNA, the CDR3 is TGTGCCAGCAGCCCCGTTGTGGGTGGCTACACCTTC. Residues: CASSPVVGGYTF.

At least ten counts were recorded for this clonotype. V is TRBV5-6 and J is TRBJ2-1; D ambiguous. The CDR3 is made up of 13 amino acids. Trimming took 4 bases from V and 0 from J, leaving 5 bases between them. From germline, CDR1 is SGHDT and CDR2 YYEEEE. The CDR3 bases are TGTGCCAGCAGCGGAAGCTCCTACAATGAGCAGTTCTTC. The encoded protein is CASSGSSYNEQFF.

The genes are TRBV5-5 and TRBJ2-4; D not resolved. The germline CDR1 and CDR2 sequences are SGHKS and YYEKEE (reference sequence). The V gene lost 2 bases and the J gene lost 8 bases, with 14 bases spanning the gap. The length of the CDR3 is 14 residues. CDR3 residues: CASSLQLFDYIQYF. The DNA for the CDR3 is TGTGCCAGCAGCTTACAGCTATTTGATTACATTCAGTACTTC.

There are a few counts of this clonotype. V and J are TRBV7-9 and TRBJ2-3, with TRBD2 identical over 7 bases. The CDR3 is made up of 15 amino acids. Germline V lookup: CDR1 SEHNR, CDR2 FQNEAQ (reference sequence). V shed 2 bases and J 6 bases; nucleotides not matched to a gene: 8. CDR3 protein: CASSLLWGGEDTQYF. CDR3 nucleotide sequence: TGTGCCAGCAGCTTACTTTGGGGGGGTGAGGATACGCAGTATTTT.

The gene calls are TRBV7-2 and TRBJ2-7, with D uncertain. The V gene's germline CDR1 is SGHTA and CDR2 FQGNSA. CDR3 length: 13 residues. The ends were cut back, 1 base at V and 3 bases at J, with 7 bases in the middle. The CDR3 DNA reads as TGTGCCAGCAGCTTAGAGAGGAACTACGAGCAGTACGTC. Its translation is CASSLERNYEQYV.

This clonotype was counted only a few times. V is TRBV19 and J is TRBJ2-3, with TRBD1 matching 7 bases. Germline trimming cut 5 bases from V and 6 bases from J; bases unmatched to any gene: 8. CDR1 and CDR2 from the germline V gene are LNHDA and SQIVND (reference sequence). The CDR3 has 14 amino acids. CDR3 DNA: TGTGCCAGTAGTCGGCGACAGGGCGGGGATACGCAGTATTTT. It encodes CASSRRQGGDTQYF.

This chain joins TRBV6-5 and TRBJ1-6, with 8 bases lining up with TRBD1. CDR1 is MNHEY and CDR2 is SVGAGI in the germline V gene. With V trimmed by 5 bases and J by 10 bases, 10 bases remained unmatched. This CDR3 comprises 15 residues. CDR3 in amino acids: CASSDPGTGRSPLHF. The DNA of the CDR3 is TGTGCCAGCAGTGACCCCGGGACAGGTCGATCACCCCTCCACTTT.

This clonotype was seen a handful of times. The chain combines TRBV5-1 with TRBJ1-3, with TRBD1 matching over 10 bases. Germline-derived CDR1 and CDR2 are SGHRS and YFSETQ. V lost 4 bases and J lost 0; bases outside the gene matches: 4. This CDR3 has 16 residues. The CDR3 DNA sequence: TGCGCCAGCAGCATGAGGACAGGGGGCTCTGGAAACACCATATATTTT. Protein product: CASSMRTGGSGNTIYF.

The chain combines TRBV4-3 with TRBJ2-5; 7 bases fit TRBD1. The CDR3 totals 14 residues. With 3 bases clipped from V and 2 bases from J, the junction kept 3 bases outside the gene matches. Germline V lookup: CDR1 LGHNA, CDR2 YSLEER. As DNA, the CDR3 is TGCGCCAGCAGCCAGGTACAGGGGCAAGAGACCCAGTACTTC. It translates to CASSQVQGQETQYF.

The gene calls are TRBV12-3 or TRBV12-4 and TRBJ1-1; D not certain. The CDR3 extends over 18 amino acids. Trimming stripped 2 bases from V and 0 bases from J, with 19 bases between. The CDR3 DNA is TGTGCCAGCAGTTTAAGTCGTGGTTTATCGGGCATGAACACTGAAGCTTTCTTT. Its protein is CASSLSRGLSGMNTEAFF.

This clonotype was seen ten or more times. The rearrangement links TRBV6-2 or TRBV6-3 to TRBJ2-7; 7 bases are a match to TRBD1. The CDR3 contains 13 residues. V lost 4 bases to trimming and J lost 9 bases; unmatched junction nucleotides: 9. Germline lookup yields CDR1 MNHEY and CDR2 SVGEGT. CDR3 sequence: CASSSRTGEGQYF. The CDR3 nucleotides read TGTGCCAGCAGTTCCAGGACAGGCGAAGGGCAGTACTTC.

The V call is TRBV11-2, the J call TRBJ2-5; the D gene could be TRBD1 or TRBD2 (5 bases each). V lost 4 bases to trimming and J lost 1 base, with 10 bases between them. Germline assignment: CDR1 SGHAT and CDR2 FQNNGV. This CDR3 comprises 14 residues. The DNA of the CDR3 is TGTGCCAGCAGCTCCGGGGCATTCCAAGAGACCCAGTACTTC. This sequence encodes CASSSGAFQETQYF.

This clonotype showed up many times. This sequence joins TRBV7-2 and TRBJ2-5; D ambiguous. The V end lost 1 base, the J end lost 5 bases, and 11 bases lay between the germline ends. Germline assignment: CDR1 SGHTA and CDR2 FQGNSA. CDR3 length: 14 amino acids. The CDR3, as DNA: TGTGCCAGCAGCTTAGGACAAAAGCAGGAGACCCAGTACTTC. Translation gives CASSLGQKQETQYF.